This T cell receptor (beta chain) is drawn from a study of blood T cell repertoires in COVID-19. This CDR3 is built from 15 residues. J gave up 4 bases and V 5 bases, and 8 bases lay outside the gene matches. Per the germline V gene, CDR1 is ENHRY and CDR2 is SYGVKD. Assay used: immunoSEQ multiplex PCR; TCRdb lists only in-frame clones, some missing. The sample shows roughly 410,000 clones, about 91% of them seen only once. The chain uses TRBV10-3 and TRBJ2-1, with TRBD2 matching over 7 bases. The sequence was collected from a woman between 40 and 55 years old with COVID-19, enrolled during active disease. Sequenced input: peripheral blood. The CDR3 sequence is CAISRREPKYNEQFF. The CDR3, as DNA: TGTGCCATCAGTAGGCGGGAGCCGAAGTACAATGAGCAGTTCTTC.